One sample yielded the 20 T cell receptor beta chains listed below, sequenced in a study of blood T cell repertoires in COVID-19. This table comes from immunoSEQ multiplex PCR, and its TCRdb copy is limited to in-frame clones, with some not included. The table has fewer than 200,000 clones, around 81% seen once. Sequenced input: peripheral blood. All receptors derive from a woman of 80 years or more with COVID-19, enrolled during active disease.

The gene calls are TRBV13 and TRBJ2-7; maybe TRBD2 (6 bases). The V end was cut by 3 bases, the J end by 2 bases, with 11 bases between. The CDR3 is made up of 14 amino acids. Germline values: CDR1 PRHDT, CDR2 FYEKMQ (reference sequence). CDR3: CASSFREQPYEQYF. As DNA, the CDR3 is TGTGCCAGCAGCTTCCGGGAGCAGCCCTACGAGCAGTACTTC.

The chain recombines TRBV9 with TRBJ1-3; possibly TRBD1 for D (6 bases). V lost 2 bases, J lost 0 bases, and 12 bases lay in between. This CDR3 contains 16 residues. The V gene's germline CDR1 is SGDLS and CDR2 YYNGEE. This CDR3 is CASSVLDSLSGNTIYF. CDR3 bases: TGTGCCAGCAGCGTTCTGGACAGCCTCTCTGGAAACACCATATATTTT.

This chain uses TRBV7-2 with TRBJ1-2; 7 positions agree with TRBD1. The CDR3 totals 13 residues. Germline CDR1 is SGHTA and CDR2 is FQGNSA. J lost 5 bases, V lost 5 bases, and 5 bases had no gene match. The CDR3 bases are TGTGCCAGCAGCGTGGACAGGATATATGGCTACACCTTC. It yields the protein CASSVDRIYGYTF.

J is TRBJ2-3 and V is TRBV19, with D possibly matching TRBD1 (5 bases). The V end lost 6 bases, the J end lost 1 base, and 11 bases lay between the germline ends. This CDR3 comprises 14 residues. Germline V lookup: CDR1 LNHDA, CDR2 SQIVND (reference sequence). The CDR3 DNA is TGTGCCAGTAGACGAGACAGAGGCACAGATACGCAGTATTTT. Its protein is CASRRDRGTDTQYF. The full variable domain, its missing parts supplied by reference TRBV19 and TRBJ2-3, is DGGITQSPKYLFRKEGQNVTLSCEQNLNHDAMYWYRQDPGQGLRLIYYSQIVNDFQKGDIAEGYSVSREKKESFPLTVTSAQKNPTAFYLCASRRDRGTDTQYFGPGTRLTVL.

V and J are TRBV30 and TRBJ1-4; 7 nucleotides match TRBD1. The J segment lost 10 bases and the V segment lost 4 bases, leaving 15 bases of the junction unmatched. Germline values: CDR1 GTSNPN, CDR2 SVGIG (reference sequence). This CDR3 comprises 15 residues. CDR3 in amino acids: CAWTPGQYRKGKLFF. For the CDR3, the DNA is TGTGCCTGGACCCCGGGACAGTATAGAAAAGGAAAACTGTTTTTT. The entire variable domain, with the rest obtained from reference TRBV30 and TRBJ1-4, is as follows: SQTIHQWPATLVQPVGSPLSLECTVEGTSNPNLYWYRQAAGRGLQLLFYSVGIGQISSEVPQNLSASRPQDRQFILSSKKLLLSDSGFYLCAWTPGQYRKGKLFFGSGTQLSVL.

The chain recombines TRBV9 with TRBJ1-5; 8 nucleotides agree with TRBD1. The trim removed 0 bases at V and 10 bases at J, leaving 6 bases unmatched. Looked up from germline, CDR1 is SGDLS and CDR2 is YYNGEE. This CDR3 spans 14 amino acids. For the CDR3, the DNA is TGTGCCAGCAGCGTAGCAGGGGGCGTGGGTCCCCAGCATTTT. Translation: CASSVAGGVGPQHF.

This chain's CDR3 is CAISEVVSGSPLHF. DNA of the CDR3: TGTGCCATCAGTGAGGTGGTTTCCGGTTCACCCCTCCACTTT. V gene TRBV10-3 combines with J gene TRBJ1-6; the D is unclear. V lost 2 bases and J lost 9, with 11 bases in between. The CDR3 extends over 14 amino acids. Germline loops: CDR1 ENHRY, CDR2 SYGVKD.

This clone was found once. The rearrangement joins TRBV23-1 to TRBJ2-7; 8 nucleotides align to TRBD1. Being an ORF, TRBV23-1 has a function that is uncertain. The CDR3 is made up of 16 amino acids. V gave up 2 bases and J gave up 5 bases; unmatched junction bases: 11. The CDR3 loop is CASSQQSGTGRNEQYF. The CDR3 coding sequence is TGCGCCAGCAGTCAACAATCCGGGACAGGTCGGAACGAGCAGTACTTC.

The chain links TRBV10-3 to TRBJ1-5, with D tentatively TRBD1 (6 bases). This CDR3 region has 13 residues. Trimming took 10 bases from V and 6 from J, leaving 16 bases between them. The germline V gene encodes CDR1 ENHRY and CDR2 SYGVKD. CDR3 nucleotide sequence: TGTGCCACCCGTAACAGGGAGGGTCAGCCCCAGCATTTT. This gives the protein CATRNREGQPQHF.

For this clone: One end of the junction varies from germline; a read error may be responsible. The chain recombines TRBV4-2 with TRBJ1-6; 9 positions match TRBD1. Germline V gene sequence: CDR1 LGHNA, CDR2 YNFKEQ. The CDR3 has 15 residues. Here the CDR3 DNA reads TGTGCCAGCACCCAAAAGGACAGGGGTAATTCACCCCTCCACTTT. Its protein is CASTQKDRGNSPLHF.

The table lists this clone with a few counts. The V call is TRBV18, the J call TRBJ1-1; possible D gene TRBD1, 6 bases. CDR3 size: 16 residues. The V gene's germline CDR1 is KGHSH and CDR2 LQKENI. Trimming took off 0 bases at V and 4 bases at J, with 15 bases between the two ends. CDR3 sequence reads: CASSPPAGVPGTEAFF. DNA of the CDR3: TGTGCCAGCTCACCACCGGCAGGGGTCCCGGGCACTGAAGCTTTCTTT.

The CDR3: CASSDQGNEQFF. The CDR3 DNA sequence: TGTGCCAGCAGTGATCAGGGGAATGAGCAGTTCTTC. V gene TRBV2 combines with J gene TRBJ2-1, with D tentatively TRBD1 (6 bases). V lost 3 bases to trimming and J lost 7 bases, with 7 bases between them. The CDR3 has 12 amino acids. Germline V gene lookup returns CDR1 SNHLY and CDR2 FYNNEI.

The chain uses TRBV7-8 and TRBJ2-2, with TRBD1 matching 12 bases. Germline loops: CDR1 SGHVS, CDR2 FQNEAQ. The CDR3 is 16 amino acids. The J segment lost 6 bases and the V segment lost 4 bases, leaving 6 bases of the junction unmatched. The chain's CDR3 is CASSWGQGAGSGELFF. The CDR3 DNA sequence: TGTGCCAGCAGCTGGGGACAGGGGGCCGGCTCCGGGGAGCTGTTTTTT.

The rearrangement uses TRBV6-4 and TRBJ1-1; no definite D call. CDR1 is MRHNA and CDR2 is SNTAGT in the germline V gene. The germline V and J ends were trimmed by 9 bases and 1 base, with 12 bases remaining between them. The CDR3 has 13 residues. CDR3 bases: TGTGCCAGTAAGGAGTCCGAGAACACTGAAGCTTTCTTT. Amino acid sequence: CASKESENTEAFF.

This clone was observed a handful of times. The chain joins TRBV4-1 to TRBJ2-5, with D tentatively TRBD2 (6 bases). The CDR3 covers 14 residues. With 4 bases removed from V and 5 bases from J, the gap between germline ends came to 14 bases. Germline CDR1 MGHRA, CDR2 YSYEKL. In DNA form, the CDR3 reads TGCGCCAGCAGCCCGGAGGGGAGCTCCGAGACCCAGTACTTC. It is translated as CASSPEGSSETQYF.

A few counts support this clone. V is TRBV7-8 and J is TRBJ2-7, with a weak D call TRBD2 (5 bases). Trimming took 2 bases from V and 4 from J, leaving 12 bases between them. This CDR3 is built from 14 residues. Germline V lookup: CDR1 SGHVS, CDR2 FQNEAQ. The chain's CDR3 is CASSLLASRYEQYF. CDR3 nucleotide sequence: TGTGCCAGCAGCTTATTAGCTAGCAGATACGAGCAGTACTTC.

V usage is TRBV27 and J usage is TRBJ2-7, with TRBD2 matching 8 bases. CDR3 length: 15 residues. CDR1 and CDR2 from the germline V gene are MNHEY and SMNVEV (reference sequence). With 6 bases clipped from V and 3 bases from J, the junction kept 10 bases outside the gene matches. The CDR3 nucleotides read TGTGCCAGCAGCCCAAGCGGGAGCCGATTCTACGAGCAGTACTTC. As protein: CASSPSGSRFYEQYF.

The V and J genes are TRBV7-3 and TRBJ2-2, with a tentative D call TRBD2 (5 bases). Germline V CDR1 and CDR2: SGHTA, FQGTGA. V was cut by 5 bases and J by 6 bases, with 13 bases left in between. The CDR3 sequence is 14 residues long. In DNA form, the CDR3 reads TGTGCCAGCAGCCTCGCGACGGGGTCCGGGGAGCTGTTTTTT. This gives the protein CASSLATGSGELFF.

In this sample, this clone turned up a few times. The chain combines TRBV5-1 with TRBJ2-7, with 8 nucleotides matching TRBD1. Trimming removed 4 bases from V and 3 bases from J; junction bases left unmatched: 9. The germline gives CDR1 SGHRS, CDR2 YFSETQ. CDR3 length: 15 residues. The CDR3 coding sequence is TGCGCCAGCAGCCTCCCGACAGGGGTTATCTACGAGCAGTACTTC. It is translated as CASSLPTGVIYEQYF.

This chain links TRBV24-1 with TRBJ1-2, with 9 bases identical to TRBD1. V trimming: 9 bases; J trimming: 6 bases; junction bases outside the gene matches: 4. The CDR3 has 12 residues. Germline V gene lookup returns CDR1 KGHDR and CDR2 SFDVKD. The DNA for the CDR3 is TGTGCCACCGGGGACAGGGATGATGGCTACACCTTC. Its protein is CATGDRDDGYTF.